The sequence of this T cell receptor (beta chain) was determined in a study of T cell changes during pregnancy in multiple sclerosis. Profiled with immunoSEQ multiplex PCR; TCRdb holds only in-frame clones, not every one. This table holds tens of thousands of clones, under 95% found once. CDR1 is KGHSH and CDR2 is LQKENI in the germline V gene. The CDR3 sequence is 14 residues long. V was clipped by 6 bases and J by 0 bases, with 9 bases between them. The genes are TRBV18 and TRBJ2-1, with D uncertain. Sequencing used CD4+ T cells from peripheral blood mononuclear cells, obtained after pregnancy. This clonotype originated in a female donor with multiple sclerosis, enrolled in a pregnancy study. In DNA form, the CDR3 reads TGTGCCAGCTCCATGAGTAGCTCCTACAATGAGCAGTTCTTC. This sequence encodes CASSMSSSYNEQFF.